Shown below are 23 T cell receptor beta chains from a single sample sequenced in a study of persistence of HIV-infected CD4 T cells. The libraries were made with immunoSEQ version 4 in survey mode. The protocol was immunoSEQ multiplex PCR, while the TCRdb copy is restricted to in-frame clones and leaves out a portion. The sample contains 43,000 or so clones, roughly 90% of which appear only once. Nonspecific anti-CD3/anti-CD28 bead stimulation represents the broad CD4+ T cell repertoire. Responding CD4+ T cells were sorted by upregulation of both CD40 ligand and CD69. Their target antigens are unknown. The source material was CD4+ T cells sorted from PBMCs after 18-hour stimulation, sampled from a patient who received antiretroviral therapy. These TCRs come from an adult man with HIV who was CMV-seropositive.

A single count supports this clone. This chain uses TRBV9 with TRBJ2-1; no definite D call. V lost 0 bases and J lost 0, with 4 bases in between. The V gene's germline CDR1 is SGDLS and CDR2 YYNGEE. The CDR3 is 14 residues long. The CDR3 here is CASSVGSSYNEQFF. As DNA, the CDR3 is TGTGCCAGCAGCGTAGGTAGCTCCTACAATGAGCAGTTCTTC.

V gene TRBV10-1 combines with J gene TRBJ2-1, with TRBD2 identical over 8 bases. This CDR3 contains 13 residues. Germline lookup yields CDR1 WNHNN and CDR2 SYGVQD (reference sequence). V shed 5 bases, J shed 4 bases, and the junction held 1 base outside the gene matches. The CDR3 reads CASSSSGYNEQFF. For the CDR3, the DNA is TGCGCCAGCAGTTCTAGCGGGTACAATGAGCAGTTCTTC.

CDR3 nucleotides: TGCGCCAGCAGCCAAGATAGGGCAGGGGGATCCCAAGAGACCCAGTACTTC. Translated: CASSQDRAGGSQETQYF. The chain couples TRBV4-1 to TRBJ2-5, with 7 nucleotides matching TRBD1. Germline assignment: CDR1 MGHRA and CDR2 YSYEKL. This CDR3 spans 17 amino acids. Trimming at V came to 0 bases and at J to 1 base, leaving 8 bases not matched to a gene.

The chain links TRBV28 to TRBJ2-7, with a possible D match to TRBD1 (5 bases). Germline V gene sequence: CDR1 MDHEN, CDR2 SYDVKM. CDR3 size: 15 residues. V lost 6 bases, J lost 6 bases, and 21 bases lay in between. The CDR3 loop reads CASSSHSPQGSEQYF. In DNA, the CDR3 is TGTGCCAGCAGCAGTCACAGCCCTCAGGGCTCCGAGCAGTACTTC.

The rearrangement links TRBV18 to TRBJ1-1; D gene ambiguous. Trimming removed 3 bases from V and 2 bases from J, with 13 bases in between. From germline, CDR1 is KGHSH and CDR2 LQKENI. The CDR3 spans 15 residues. The CDR3, as DNA: TGTGCCAGCTCACCTGACCGCAACCTAAACACTGAAGCTTTCTTT. This encodes CASSPDRNLNTEAFF.

The rearrangement joins TRBV5-6 to TRBJ2-7; 9 bases agree with TRBD1. The CDR3 contains 18 residues. Trimming removed 6 bases from V and 2 bases from J; junction bases left unmatched: 18. The germline CDR1 and CDR2 sequences are SGHDT and YYEEEE. The CDR3 region has the DNA TGTGCCAGCACCCGGAGGATTGAACCGGGACAGGGAACCTACGAGCAGTACTTC. Translation: CASTRRIEPGQGTYEQYF.

The CDR3 spells CASSSGQELFREQYF. For the CDR3, the DNA is TGTGCCAGCAGCTCGGGACAGGAGCTCTTCAGGGAGCAGTACTTC. V and J are TRBV13 and TRBJ2-7, with 8 positions matching TRBD1. This CDR3 contains 15 residues. V gave up 4 bases and J gave up 7 bases; unmatched junction bases: 12. Looked up from germline, CDR1 is PRHDT and CDR2 is FYEKMQ (reference sequence). Supplemented by reference TRBV13 and TRBJ2-7, the full variable domain reads AAGVIQSPRHLIKEKRETATLKCYPIPRHDTVYWYQQGPGQDPQFLISFYEKMQSDKGSIPDRFSAQQFSDYHSELNMSSLELGDSALYFCASSSGQELFREQYFGPGTRLTVT.

This chain links TRBV2 with TRBJ2-4; D uncertain. CDR1 is SNHLY and CDR2 is FYNNEI in the germline V gene. V lost 2 bases and J 0 bases, leaving 8 bases between the germline ends. The CDR3 loop spans 15 amino acids. CDR3: CASSEQILAKNIQYF. The CDR3 nucleotides read TGTGCCAGCAGTGAACAGATACTAGCCAAAAACATTCAGTACTTC.

This clone was counted only a few times. The chain joins TRBV18 to TRBJ1-1, with D perhaps TRBD1 (5 bases). There are 15 residues in the CDR3. V was pared by 3 bases and J by 2 bases, with 13 bases between. Germline CDR1 is KGHSH and CDR2 is LQKENI. The CDR3 reads CASSPRDGKNTEAFF. The CDR3 bases are TGTGCCAGCTCACCTAGGGACGGGAAAAACACTGAAGCTTTCTTT.

The chain is built from TRBV6-6 and TRBJ1-5, with no clear D. Trimming shortened V by 4 bases and J by 4 bases, and 2 bases separated the two germline ends. Germline values: CDR1 MNHNY, CDR2 SVGAGI (reference sequence). The CDR3 runs 11 residues. The CDR3 bases are TGTGCCAGCAGTTTAAATCAGCCCCAGCATTTT. Translated: CASSLNQPQHF.

The chain combines TRBV2 with TRBJ1-1; TRBD1 is a possible D gene (5 bases). The CDR3 is made up of 15 amino acids. V lost 0 bases, J lost 4 bases, and 12 bases lay in between. Germline CDR1 is SNHLY and CDR2 is FYNNEI. The CDR3 sequence is CASSEALLGGTEAFF. In nucleotides, the CDR3 is TGTGCCAGCAGTGAAGCGCTTCTGGGGGGCACTGAAGCTTTCTTT.

J is TRBJ1-6 and V is TRBV2; TRBD1 might be the D (5 bases). Trimming removed 5 bases from V and 8 bases from J, with 16 bases in between. Germline CDR1 SNHLY, CDR2 FYNNEI. The CDR3 loop spans 15 amino acids. CDR3 DNA sequence: TGTGCCAGCAGTAAGTCGGGCAGGGCTGATTCACCCCTCCACTTT. Its protein product is CASSKSGRADSPLHF.

V and J are TRBV5-1 and TRBJ1-1, with unresolved D. The CDR3 runs 15 residues. The ends were cut back, 2 bases at V and 1 base at J, with 12 bases in the middle. CDR1 and CDR2 (germline): SGHRS, YFSETQ. The CDR3 region has the DNA TGCGCCAGCAGCTTAAGAACAGTCGAGAACACTGAAGCTTTCTTT. Translation: CASSLRTVENTEAFF.

The genes are TRBV6-1 and TRBJ2-4; D may correspond to TRBD1 or TRBD2 (5 bases each). CDR3 length: 15 residues. Trimming took off 1 base at V and 7 bases at J, with 14 bases between the two ends. Germline lookup yields CDR1 MNHNS and CDR2 SASEGT. In nucleotides, the CDR3 is TGTGCCAGCAGTGAAGTCCCGGGGCAGAGGAACATTCAGTACTTC. The encoded protein is CASSEVPGQRNIQYF.

The chain carries TRBV2 and TRBJ1-6; D is ambiguous. The CDR3 has 13 amino acids. CDR1 and CDR2 from the germline V gene are SNHLY and FYNNEI. The V end was cut by 3 bases, the J end by 6 bases, with 6 bases between. As DNA, the CDR3 is TGTGCCAGCAGTGATTTCCTTAATTCACCCCTCCACTTT. This codes for CASSDFLNSPLHF.

V gene TRBV28 combines with J gene TRBJ1-4; no definite D call. Trimming stripped 3 bases from V and 4 bases from J, with 9 bases between. The CDR3 sequence is 14 residues long. Germline CDR1 is MDHEN and CDR2 is SYDVKM. CDR3 region: CASSFGSFNEKLFF. The CDR3 DNA is TGTGCCAGCAGTTTCGGCAGCTTTAATGAAAAACTGTTTTTT.

The gene calls are TRBV28 and TRBJ2-7, with TRBD1 matching over 9 bases. V lost 5 bases, J lost 5 bases, and 7 bases stayed unmatched. The CDR3 has 14 amino acids. Germline lookup yields CDR1 MDHEN and CDR2 SYDVKM. CDR3 sequence (DNA): TGTGCCAGCAGTACCGGGACAGGGACTAACGAGCAGTACTTC. Residues: CASSTGTGTNEQYF.

The chain joins TRBV18 to TRBJ2-1; 8 positions match TRBD2. The CDR3 contains 15 residues. Germline CDR1 reads KGHSH; CDR2 reads LQKENI. Unmatched junction bases numbered 8, after V lost 3 bases and J lost 7 bases. The DNA for the CDR3 is TGTGCCAGCTCACCCGCCGGACAGCGGGGGAATGAGCAGTTCTTC. Amino acids: CASSPAGQRGNEQFF.

The chain combines TRBV20-1 with TRBJ1-1; possible D gene TRBD1, 5 bases. The CDR3 is 17 residues long. V lost 3 bases to trimming and J lost 1 base, with 21 bases between them. CDR1 is DFQATT and CDR2 is SNEGSKA in the germline V gene (reference sequence). The chain's CDR3 is CSASSGSERGRNTEAFF. Here the CDR3 DNA reads TGCAGTGCTAGTTCGGGTTCTGAGCGGGGCCGGAACACTGAAGCTTTCTTT.

This chain connects TRBV29-1 to TRBJ2-3; 7 bases align to TRBD2. J was trimmed by 2 bases and V by 6 bases; bases with no gene match: 8. The CDR3 is 14 amino acids. In germline, CDR1 is SQVTM, CDR2 ANQGSEA. The CDR3 DNA reads as TGCAGCGTGCACGGGGGGACTACCACAGATACGCAGTATTTT. This codes for CSVHGGTTTDTQYF.

This clone came up once. The CDR3 spells CASSVDRNGGELFF. Here the CDR3 DNA reads TGTGCCAGCAGCGTTGACAGGAACGGCGGGGAGCTGTTTTTT. The chain links TRBV2 to TRBJ2-2; a possible D gene is TRBD1 (6 bases). This CDR3 comprises 14 residues. Looked up from germline, CDR1 is SNHLY and CDR2 is FYNNEI. Trimming took 6 bases from V and 7 from J, leaving 15 bases between them.

A single count supports this clone. This sequence joins TRBV28 and TRBJ1-5; TRBD1 matches at 8 bases. Trimming removed 5 bases from V and 2 bases from J; junction bases left unmatched: 5. In germline, CDR1 is MDHEN, CDR2 SYDVKM. This CDR3 spans 15 amino acids. CDR3 DNA: TGTGCCAGCAGTCGTCGACAGGGGCGCAATCAGCCCCAGCATTTT. Translating it yields CASSRRQGRNQPQHF.

The V gene is TRBV7-3, the J gene TRBJ2-2; TRBD2 agrees at 8 bases. The CDR3 totals 13 residues. With V trimmed by 5 bases and J by 6 bases, 2 bases remained unmatched. Germline V gene sequence: CDR1 SGHTA, CDR2 FQGTGA. CDR3 nucleotide sequence: TGTGCCAGCAGCCCCGGGAGGGCCGGGGAGCTGTTTTTT. Protein: CASSPGRAGELFF.